One sample yielded the 24 T cell receptor beta chains listed below, sequenced in a study of metastatic and nonmetastatic thyroid tumors. TCRdb redid the clone calls on the PCR reads using MiXCR. This sample carries approximately 16,000 clones, roughly 31% of them seen once, and the ten largest clones take roughly a tenth. Treatment of any kind had been given to no patient before thyroid surgery. The specimen was blood. The source of these receptors is a female donor with papillary thyroid cancer or a benign thyroid nodule (not recorded which). Some clones in this sample may be carry-over from other donors' samples.

Judged by abundance, this clone is medium-sized. The chain links TRBV25-1 to TRBJ2-7; weak D call: TRBD1 (6 bases). Germline CDR1 reads MGHDK; CDR2 reads SYGVNS. V lost 2 bases to trimming and J lost 1 base, with 12 bases between them. The CDR3 has 15 residues. The CDR3 reads CASSEPGDKSYEQYF. CDR3 bases: TGTGCCAGCAGTGAACCTGGGGACAAATCCTACGAGCAGTACTTC.

J is TRBJ2-1 and V is TRBV11-2; D perhaps matches TRBD2 (5 bases). This CDR3 is built from 15 residues. V was trimmed by 2 bases and J by 2 bases, leaving 10 bases between them. From germline, CDR1 is SGHAT and CDR2 FQNNGV. In DNA, the CDR3 is TGTGCCAGCAGCTTACAGAGCGGAGCCTACAATGAGCAGTTCTTC. Protein product: CASSLQSGAYNEQFF.

This clone has ten or more counts. A much larger clone lies a single base off, so this may be a read error. Other nucleotide sequences from this sample produce the same CDR3. The chain recombines TRBV19 with TRBJ2-1; 12 bases line up with TRBD2. The CDR3 is made up of 15 amino acids. Germline V gene lookup returns CDR1 LNHDA and CDR2 SQIVND (reference sequence). Trimming cost V 3 bases and J 9 bases; bases outside gene matches: 6. The CDR3 loop reads CASSMTSGGAIEQFF. The CDR3 region has the DNA TGTGCCAGTAGTATGACTAGCGGGGGTGCTATTGAGCAGTTCTTC.

The chain is built from TRBV15 and TRBJ2-1; D gene ambiguous. Germline V gene lookup returns CDR1 LNHNV and CDR2 YYDKDF (reference sequence). The V and J ends lost 6 bases and 7 bases respectively, with 16 bases between them. This CDR3 is built from 14 residues. The CDR3 coding sequence is TGTGCCACCAGTAAGGCCGGTAAAGGGAATGAGCAGTTCTTC. Protein: CATSKAGKGNEQFF.

This clone counts as medium-sized. The V gene is TRBV7-6, the J gene TRBJ2-7; D call uncertain. This CDR3 is built from 14 residues. In germline, CDR1 is SGHVS, CDR2 FNYEAQ. The V end lost 0 bases, the J end lost 0 bases, and 6 bases lay between the germline ends. The CDR3 protein is CASSLAGNSYEQYF. CDR3 bases: TGTGCCAGCAGCTTAGCAGGGAACTCCTACGAGCAGTACTTC.

V usage is TRBV27 and J usage is TRBJ2-7; D is uncertain. V lost 0 bases to trimming and J lost 6 bases, with 9 bases between them. CDR3 size: 13 residues. Germline CDR1 reads MNHEY; CDR2 reads SMNVEV (reference sequence). CDR3 amino acids: CASSLSHRTEQYF. CDR3 coding DNA: TGTGCCAGCAGTTTATCTCACCGGACCGAGCAGTACTTC.

This clone was detected only a few times. J is TRBJ1-5 and V is TRBV28; no firm D call. This CDR3 contains 15 residues. Trimming shortened V by 8 bases and J by 0 bases, and 14 bases separated the two germline ends. Germline CDR1 is MDHEN and CDR2 is SYDVKM. In nucleotides, the CDR3 is TGTGCCAGCCAAAAGAAAGCGTATAGCAATCAGCCCCAGCATTTT. Translated: CASQKKAYSNQPQHF.

This clone has just a few counts. V is TRBV10-3 and J is TRBJ2-2; the D gene is possibly TRBD1 (6 bases). The CDR3 loop spans 14 amino acids. The V end was cut by 7 bases, the J end by 5 bases, with 14 bases between. The V gene's germline CDR1 is ENHRY and CDR2 SYGVKD. The CDR3 loop reads CAIMGASETGELFF. The CDR3 DNA reads TGTGCCATCATGGGGGCTTCTGAGACCGGGGAGCTGTTTTTT.

This chain joins TRBV20-1 and TRBJ1-1; TRBD1 matches 7 bases. With V trimmed by 4 bases and J by 7 bases, 6 bases remained unmatched. This CDR3 contains 12 residues. Germline values: CDR1 DFQATT, CDR2 SNEGSKA (reference sequence). In DNA form, the CDR3 reads TGCAGTGCTAAAGACAGGGAGATTGAAGCTTTCTTT. Translating it yields CSAKDREIEAFF.

The chain joins TRBV10-3 to TRBJ2-7; 8 nucleotides align to TRBD1. V lost 4 bases and J lost 0; bases outside the gene matches: 20. Germline CDR1 ENHRY, CDR2 SYGVKD. This CDR3 comprises 20 residues. CDR3 in DNA: TGTGCCATCAGTGGAAAGGTTCGTGGCTTGCGACAGGGGCCCTCCTACGAGCAGTACTTC. Translated, it gives CAISGKVRGLRQGPSYEQYF.

By sample share, this clone is medium-sized. The chain has TRBV25-1 and TRBJ2-7, with D possibly TRBD1 on 7 matching bases. Trimming left V 2 bases short and J 6 bases short, with 23 bases between. Germline CDR1 is MGHDK and CDR2 is SYGVNS. This CDR3 comprises 17 residues. The CDR3 reads CASSELGGGDSFGEQYF. The CDR3 DNA sequence: TGTGCCAGCAGTGAACTGGGGGGTGGGGACAGCTTCGGCGAGCAGTACTTC.

This clone appeared many times. The CDR3 coding sequence is TGTGCCAGCAGCCACGAGGACGTAACTTCCTACACCTTC. Its protein product is CASSHEDVTSYTF. V and J are TRBV3-1 and TRBJ1-2; D ambiguous. The CDR3 contains 13 residues. CDR1 is LGHDT, CDR2 YNNKEL, per germline (reference sequence). V lost 3 bases to trimming and J lost 10 bases, with 15 bases between them.

In its sample, this clone was seen a few times. The V and J genes are TRBV30 and TRBJ1-2, with 7 bases identical to TRBD1. Germline trimming cut 5 bases from V and 5 bases from J; bases unmatched to any gene: 11. Germline V gene data show CDR1 as GTSNPN and CDR2 as SVGIG (reference sequence). CDR3 length: 14 amino acids. The CDR3 DNA reads TGTGCCTGGCACGGGACAGCAGACCCTTATGGCTACACCTTC. This codes for CAWHGTADPYGYTF.

V gene TRBV4-1 combines with J gene TRBJ2-1; weak D call: TRBD1 (6 bases). Trimming pared 0 bases from V and 8 bases from J, leaving 17 bases between. The germline V gene has CDR1 MGHRA and CDR2 YSYEKL. The CDR3 has 16 residues. The CDR3 here is CASSQEGVGARYEQFF. The CDR3 DNA is TGCGCCAGCAGCCAAGAGGGGGTGGGGGCCAGGTATGAGCAGTTCTTC.

This clone is classed as medium-sized. CDR3 coding DNA: TGTGCCAGCAGGGCCACAGGGATTAATTCACCCCTCCACTTT. Its translation: CASRATGINSPLHF. The J gene is TRBJ1-6, the V gene TRBV6-1; D is possibly TRBD1 (6 bases). The CDR3 spans 14 residues. Trimming stripped 6 bases from V and 6 bases from J, with 12 bases between. Germline V gives CDR1 MNHNS, CDR2 SASEGT.

This clone counts as medium-sized. The V gene is TRBV28, the J gene TRBJ1-2; D unresolved. The CDR3 totals 13 residues. V lost 7 bases to trimming and J lost 2 bases, with 11 bases between them. CDR1 is MDHEN, CDR2 SYDVKM, per germline. The CDR3 is CASTAGTNYGYTF. The CDR3 nucleotides read TGTGCCAGCACGGCAGGCACGAACTATGGCTACACCTTC.

By sample share, this clone is medium-sized. The gene calls are TRBV12-3 or TRBV12-4 and TRBJ1-3; the D gene is possibly TRBD1 (5 bases). The CDR3 has 16 amino acids. Deletions cut 5 bases from V and 5 bases from J, with 19 bases between. CDR3 DNA sequence: TGTGCCAGCAGTCCCCCTCTCGGGACGGAAAGAAACACCATATATTTT. Translating gives CASSPPLGTERNTIYF.

The chain combines TRBV7-8 with TRBJ2-7; 14 bases match TRBD2. Trimming removed 5 bases from V and 1 base from J; junction bases left unmatched: 7. Germline CDR1 reads SGHVS; CDR2 reads FQNEAQ. The CDR3 is made up of 17 amino acids. CDR3 in amino acids: CASSKGLAGVDSYEQYV. The DNA for the CDR3 is TGTGCCAGCAGCAAGGGACTAGCGGGAGTGGATTCCTACGAGCAGTACGTC.

V and J are TRBV5-1 and TRBJ2-7, with D perhaps TRBD1 (5 bases). CDR3 length equals 17 residues. The V gene lost 0 bases and the J gene lost 2 bases, with 18 bases spanning the gap. The germline CDR1 and CDR2 sequences are SGHRS and YFSETQ. Written as DNA, the CDR3 is TGCGCCAGCAGCTTGGCCCGGACGTCGACAGTTACCTACGAGCAGTACTTC. As protein: CASSLARTSTVTYEQYF.

The chain combines TRBV20-1 with TRBJ2-4; TRBD1 is a possible D gene (6 bases). Germline V gene sequence: CDR1 DFQATT, CDR2 SNEGSKA (reference sequence). This CDR3 is built from 15 residues. V lost 3 bases, J lost 0 bases, and 12 bases lay in between. In DNA form, the CDR3 reads TGCAGTGCTAGCGTTACAGGGATAGCCAAAAACATTCAGTACTTC. Translation: CSASVTGIAKNIQYF.

There are many counts of this clone. The rearrangement uses TRBV19 and TRBJ2-7; 7 bases map to TRBD2. The CDR3 loop spans 13 amino acids. Germline V gene lookup returns CDR1 LNHDA and CDR2 SQIVND (reference sequence). With V trimmed by 6 bases and J by 3 bases, 5 bases remained unmatched. The CDR3 bases are TGTGCCAGTAGCAGCGGGGCGTTCTACGAGCAGTACTTC. Protein: CASSSGAFYEQYF.

This rearrangement joins TRBV18 to TRBJ1-1; 7 bases align to TRBD1. The CDR3 is made up of 14 amino acids. CDR1 KGHSH and CDR2 LQKENI come from the germline V gene. V lost 6 bases and J lost 1; bases outside the gene matches: 5. CDR3 sequence reads: CASSPDRTNTEAFF. DNA of the CDR3: TGTGCCAGCTCTCCGGACAGGACGAACACTGAAGCTTTCTTT.

This clone is categorized as medium-sized. The chain uses TRBV18 and TRBJ2-7, with D maybe TRBD1 (6 bases). CDR3 length: 14 amino acids. From germline, CDR1 is KGHSH and CDR2 LQKENI. The V end lost 5 bases, the J end lost 2 bases, and 13 bases lay between the germline ends. The CDR3 sequence is CASSGTGFPYEQYF. The CDR3 nucleotides are TGTGCCAGCTCAGGTACAGGGTTCCCCTACGAGCAGTACTTC.

The chain employs TRBV11-2 and TRBJ2-7; tentatively, D is TRBD1 (6 bases). The CDR3 is 14 amino acids. Germline V lookup: CDR1 SGHAT, CDR2 FQNNGV. V gave up 5 bases and J gave up 4 bases, with 15 bases separating them. Written as DNA, the CDR3 is TGTGCCAGCAGCCCCCCCGGACAGAATTACGAGCAGTACTTC. Translating it yields CASSPPGQNYEQYF. The complete variable domain, with remaining parts taken from reference TRBV11-2 and TRBJ2-7, reads EAGVAQSPRYKIIEKRQSVAFWCNPISGHATLYWYQQILGQGPKLLIQFQNNGVVDDSQLPKDRFSAERLKGVDSTLKIQPAKLEDSAVYLCASSPPGQNYEQYFGPGTRLTVT.